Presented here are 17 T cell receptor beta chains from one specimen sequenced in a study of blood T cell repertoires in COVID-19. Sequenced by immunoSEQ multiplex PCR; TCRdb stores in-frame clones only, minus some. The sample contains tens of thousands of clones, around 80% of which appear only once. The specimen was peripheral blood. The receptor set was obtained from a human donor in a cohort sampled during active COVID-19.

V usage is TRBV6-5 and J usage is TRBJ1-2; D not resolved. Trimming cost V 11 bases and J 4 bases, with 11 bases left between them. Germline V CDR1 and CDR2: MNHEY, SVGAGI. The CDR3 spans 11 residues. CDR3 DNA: TGTGCCGCCCACAGTCCCTATGGCTACACCTTC. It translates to CAAHSPYGYTF.

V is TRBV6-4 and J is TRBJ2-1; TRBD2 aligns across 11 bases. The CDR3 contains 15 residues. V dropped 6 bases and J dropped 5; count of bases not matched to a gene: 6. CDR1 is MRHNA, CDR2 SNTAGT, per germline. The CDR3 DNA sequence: TGTGCCAGCAGCCGGACTAGCGGGTACAACAATGAGCAGTTCTTC. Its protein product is CASSRTSGYNNEQFF.

CDR3 amino acids: CASSGPLPSEQYF. Written as DNA, the CDR3 is TGTGCCAGCAGTGGGCCTTTACCCTCCGAGCAGTACTTC. This chain links TRBV6-2 or TRBV6-3 with TRBJ2-7; D ambiguous. The CDR3 has 13 residues. V lost 5 bases and J 6 bases, leaving 14 bases between the germline ends. The germline V gene encodes CDR1 MNHEY and CDR2 SVGEGT.

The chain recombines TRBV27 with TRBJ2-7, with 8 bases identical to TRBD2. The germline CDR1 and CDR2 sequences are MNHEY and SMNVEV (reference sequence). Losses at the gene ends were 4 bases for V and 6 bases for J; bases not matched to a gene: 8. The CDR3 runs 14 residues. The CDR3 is CASSSQAGVGEQYF. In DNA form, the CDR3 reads TGTGCCAGCAGTTCGCAAGCGGGAGTTGGCGAGCAGTACTTC.

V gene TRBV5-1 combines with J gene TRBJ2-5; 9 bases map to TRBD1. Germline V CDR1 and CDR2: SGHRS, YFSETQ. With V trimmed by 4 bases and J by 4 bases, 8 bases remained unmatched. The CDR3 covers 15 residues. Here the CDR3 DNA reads TGCGCCAGCAGCCCCACGGGACAGGGTCTAGAGACCCAGTACTTC. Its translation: CASSPTGQGLETQYF.

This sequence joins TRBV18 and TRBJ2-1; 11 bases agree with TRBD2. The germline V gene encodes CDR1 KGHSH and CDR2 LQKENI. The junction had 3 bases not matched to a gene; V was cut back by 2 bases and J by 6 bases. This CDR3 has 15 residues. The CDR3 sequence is CASSPGGTSGNEQFF. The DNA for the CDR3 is TGTGCCAGCTCACCAGGCGGGACTAGCGGCAATGAGCAGTTCTTC.

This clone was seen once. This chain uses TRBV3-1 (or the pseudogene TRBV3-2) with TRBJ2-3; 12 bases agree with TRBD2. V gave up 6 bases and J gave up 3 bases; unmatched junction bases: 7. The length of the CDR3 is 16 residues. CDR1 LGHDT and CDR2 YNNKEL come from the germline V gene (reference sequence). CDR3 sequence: CASRKTSGSGTDTQYF. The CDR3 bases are TGTGCCAGCAGAAAGACTAGCGGGAGCGGGACAGATACGCAGTATTTT.

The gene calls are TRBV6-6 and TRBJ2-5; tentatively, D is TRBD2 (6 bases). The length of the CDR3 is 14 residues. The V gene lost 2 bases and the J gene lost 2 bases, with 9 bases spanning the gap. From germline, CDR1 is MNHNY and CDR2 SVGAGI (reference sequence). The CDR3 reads CASSYAREQETQYF. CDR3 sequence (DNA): TGTGCCAGCAGTTACGCGCGGGAACAAGAGACCCAGTACTTC.

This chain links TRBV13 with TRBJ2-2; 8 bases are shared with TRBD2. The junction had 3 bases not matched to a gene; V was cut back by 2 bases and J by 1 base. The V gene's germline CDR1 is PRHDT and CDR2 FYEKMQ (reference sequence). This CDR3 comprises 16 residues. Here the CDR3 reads CASSLQLAENTGELFF. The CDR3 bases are TGTGCCAGCAGCTTACAACTAGCGGAGAACACCGGGGAGCTGTTTTTT. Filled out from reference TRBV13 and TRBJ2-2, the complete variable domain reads AAGVIQSPRHLIKEKRETATLKCYPIPRHDTVYWYQQGPGQDPQFLISFYEKMQSDKGSIPDRFSAQQFSDYHSELNMSSLELGDSALYFCASSLQLAENTGELFFGEGSRLTVL.

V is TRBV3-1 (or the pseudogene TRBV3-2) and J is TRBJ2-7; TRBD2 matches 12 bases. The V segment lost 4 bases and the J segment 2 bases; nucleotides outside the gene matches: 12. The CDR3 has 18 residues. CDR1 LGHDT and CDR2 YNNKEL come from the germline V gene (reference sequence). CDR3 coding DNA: TGTGCCAGCAGCCCCTACTCTCTCTGGACTAGCGGGACCTACGAGCAGTACTTC. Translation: CASSPYSLWTSGTYEQYF.

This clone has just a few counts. In DNA form, the CDR3 reads TGTGCCAGCAGGCCACGTCGGGACAGGATCTACGAGCAGTACTTC. It yields the protein CASRPRRDRIYEQYF. The rearrangement joins TRBV5-5 to TRBJ2-7; TRBD1 matches 8 bases. Germline lookup yields CDR1 SGHKS and CDR2 YYEKEE (reference sequence). The CDR3 has 15 amino acids. Unmatched junction bases numbered 10, after V lost 5 bases and J lost 3 bases.

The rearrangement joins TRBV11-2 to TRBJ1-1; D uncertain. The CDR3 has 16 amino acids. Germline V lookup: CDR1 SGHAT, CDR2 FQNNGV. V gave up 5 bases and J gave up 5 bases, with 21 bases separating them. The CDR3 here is CASSPIGFEGVTEAFF. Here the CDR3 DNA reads TGTGCCAGCAGCCCCATCGGGTTTGAAGGCGTAACTGAAGCTTTCTTT. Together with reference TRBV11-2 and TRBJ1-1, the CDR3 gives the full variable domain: EAGVAQSPRYKIIEKRQSVAFWCNPISGHATLYWYQQILGQGPKLLIQFQNNGVVDDSQLPKDRFSAERLKGVDSTLKIQPAKLEDSAVYLCASSPIGFEGVTEAFFGQGTRLTVV.

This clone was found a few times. The DNA for the CDR3 is TGTGCCAGCAGCCAAGATTTTGTCGAGGGCCATGAGCAGTTCTTC. Its protein product is CASSQDFVEGHEQFF. V and J are TRBV3-1 (or the pseudogene TRBV3-2) and TRBJ2-1, with D tentatively TRBD2 (5 bases). CDR1 LGHDT and CDR2 YNNKEL come from the germline V gene (reference sequence). V was pared by 0 bases and J by 8 bases, with 14 bases between. CDR3 length equals 15 residues.

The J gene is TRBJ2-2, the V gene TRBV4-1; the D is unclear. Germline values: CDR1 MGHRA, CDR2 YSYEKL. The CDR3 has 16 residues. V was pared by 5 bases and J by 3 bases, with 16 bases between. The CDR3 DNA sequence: TGCGCCAGCAGCTCCCCCGGTCGAACGGACACCGGGGAGCTGTTTTTT. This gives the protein CASSSPGRTDTGELFF.

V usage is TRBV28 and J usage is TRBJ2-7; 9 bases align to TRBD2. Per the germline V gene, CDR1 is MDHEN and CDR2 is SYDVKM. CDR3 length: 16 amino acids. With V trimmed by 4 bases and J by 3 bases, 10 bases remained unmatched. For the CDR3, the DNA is TGTGCCAGCAGTTCGAGCGGGAGGACACCATTCTACGAGCAGTACTTC. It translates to CASSSSGRTPFYEQYF.

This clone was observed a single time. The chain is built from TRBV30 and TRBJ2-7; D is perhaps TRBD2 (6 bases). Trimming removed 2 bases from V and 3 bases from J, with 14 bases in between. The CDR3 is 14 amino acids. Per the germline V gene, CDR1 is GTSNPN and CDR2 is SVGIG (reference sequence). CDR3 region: CAWSRSGLHYEQYF. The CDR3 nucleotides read TGTGCCTGGAGTCGTAGCGGCCTCCACTACGAGCAGTACTTC.

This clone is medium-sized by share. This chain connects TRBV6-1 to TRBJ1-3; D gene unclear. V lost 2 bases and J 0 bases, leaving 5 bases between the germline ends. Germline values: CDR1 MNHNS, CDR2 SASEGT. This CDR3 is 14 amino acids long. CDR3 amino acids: CASSEHISGNTIYF. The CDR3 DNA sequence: TGTGCCAGCAGTGAACACATCTCTGGAAACACCATATATTTT.